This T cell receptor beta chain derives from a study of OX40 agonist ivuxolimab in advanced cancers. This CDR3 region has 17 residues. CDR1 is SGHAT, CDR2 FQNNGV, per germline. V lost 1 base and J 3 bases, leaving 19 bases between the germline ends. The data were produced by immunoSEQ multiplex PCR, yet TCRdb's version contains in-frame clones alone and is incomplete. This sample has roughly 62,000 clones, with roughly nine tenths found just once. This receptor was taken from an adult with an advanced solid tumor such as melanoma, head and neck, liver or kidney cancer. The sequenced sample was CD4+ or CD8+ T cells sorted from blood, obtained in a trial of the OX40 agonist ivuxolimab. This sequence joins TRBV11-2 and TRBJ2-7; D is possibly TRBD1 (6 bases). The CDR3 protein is CASSLVGAGPLNYEQYF. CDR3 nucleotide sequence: TGTGCCAGCAGCTTAGTGGGGGCTGGACCGCTCAACTACGAGCAGTACTTC.